Listed below are T cell receptor beta chains from one sample, sequenced in a study of beta chain features in type 1 diabetes. Sequencing was performed with immunoSEQ multiplex PCR; in TCRdb, only in-frame clones are kept and a portion is missing. The table shows 300,000 to 400,000 clones, with approximately 13% occurring only once. Sequenced sample: naive CD4+ T cells from blood. These receptor sequences come from a woman under 30 with type 1 diabetes. CDR3s include the opening cysteine and the closing phenylalanine or tryptophan. A D gene is named only where the DNA matches it firmly. The listing skips clone size in some rows; elsewhere it reads once, few, many or a size class.

>NA|TRBV19|TRBJ1-1|NA
CASSILGQLNTEAFF
TGTGCCAGTAGTATCCTCGGACAGTTGAACACTGAAGCTTTCTTT
>TRBD1|TRBV19|TRBJ2-1|few
CASSMLGTGLNEQFF
TGTGCCAGTAGTATGTTAGGGACAGGCCTCAATGAGCAGTTCTTC
>NA|TRBV15|TRBJ1-4|NA
CATSRHRESNEKLFF
TGTGCCACCAGCAGGCACAGGGAATCTAATGAAAAACTGTTTTTT
>NA|TRBV19|TRBJ2-2|few
CATPGTKNTGELFF
TGTGCCACCCCGGGGACAAAAAACACCGGGGAGCTGTTTTTT
>NA|TRBV10-3|TRBJ2-1|few
CAISVEIRNEQFF
TGTGCCATCAGTGTGGAGATTCGCAATGAGCAGTTCTTC
>NA|TRBV30|TRBJ2-4|few
CAWNGHQEAKNIQYF
TGTGCCTGGAATGGTCACCAAGAGGCCAAAAACATTCAGTACTTC
>TRBD2|TRBV28|TRBJ2-7|NA
CASSLSLAGVFEQYF
TGTGCCAGCAGTTTATCACTAGCGGGAGTATTTGAGCAGTACTTC
>TRBD1|TRBV14|TRBJ2-1|few
CASSRDRGLLF
TGTGCCAGCAGCCGGGACAGGGGTTTGCTCTTC
>NA|TRBV6-5|TRBJ1-2|NA
CASSYSTGANYGYTF
TGTGCCAGCAGTTACTCGACAGGAGCTAACTATGGCTACACCTTC
>NA|TRBV5-1|TRBJ2-7|few
CASRYLTYEQYF
TGCGCCAGCAGGTACTTAACCTACGAGCAGTACTTC
>NA|TRBV7-2|TRBJ1-5|once
CASSSRGGDQPQHF
TGTGCCAGCAGCTCGAGGGGGGGTGATCAGCCCCAGCATTTT
>TRBD2|TRBV2|TRBJ2-1|NA
CASNRLAGSYNEQFF
TGTGCCAGCAATCGACTAGCGGGCTCCTACAATGAGCAGTTCTTC
>TRBD1|TRBV28|TRBJ1-5|NA
CASSSSQLTGWYNQPQHF
TGTGCCAGCAGTTCCTCCCAACTGACAGGGTGGTACAATCAGCCCCAGCATTTT
>TRBD2|TRBV5-1|TRBJ2-5|few
CASSDTSGSETQYF
TGCGCCAGCAGCGATACTAGCGGGAGTGAGACCCAGTACTTC
>NA|TRBV5-4|TRBJ2-3|NA
CASSFGGRTDTQYF
TGTGCCAGCAGCTTCGGCGGGCGCACAGATACGCAGTATTTT
>TRBD1|TRBV13|TRBJ1-1|few
CASSLGNRGVTEAFF
TGTGCCAGCAGCTTAGGCAACAGGGGAGTGACTGAAGCTTTCTTT
>NA|TRBV5-6|TRBJ2-7|NA
CASSSLSAVRHEQYF
TGTGCCAGCAGCTCCCTCTCTGCCGTGCGTCACGAGCAGTACTTC
>NA|TRBV19|TRBJ1-5|NA
CASSMAQLSNQPQHF
TGTGCCAGTAGTATGGCACAGCTTAGCAATCAGCCCCAGCATTTT